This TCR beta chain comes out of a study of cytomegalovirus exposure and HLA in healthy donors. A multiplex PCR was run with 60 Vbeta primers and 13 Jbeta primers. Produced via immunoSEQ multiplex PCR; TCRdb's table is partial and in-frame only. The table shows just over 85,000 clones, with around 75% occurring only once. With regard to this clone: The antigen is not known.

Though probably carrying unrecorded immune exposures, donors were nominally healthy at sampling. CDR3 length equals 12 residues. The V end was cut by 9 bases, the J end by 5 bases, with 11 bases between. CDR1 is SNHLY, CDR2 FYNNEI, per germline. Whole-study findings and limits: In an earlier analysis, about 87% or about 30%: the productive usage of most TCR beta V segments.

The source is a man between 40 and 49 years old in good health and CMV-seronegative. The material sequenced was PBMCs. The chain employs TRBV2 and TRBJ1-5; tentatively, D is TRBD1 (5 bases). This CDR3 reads CASQGGDQPQHF. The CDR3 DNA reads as TGTGCCAGTCAGGGAGGGGATCAGCCCCAGCATTTT.